These 18 T cell receptor beta chains share one sample of origin, sequenced in a study of lymphopenia after photon versus proton radiotherapy. Some clones are missing from TCRdb's copy, which holds only in-frame ones; the method was immunoSEQ multiplex PCR. Counted here are fewer than 25,000 clones, approximately 84% occurring once; the ten biggest clones make up 2.9%. The material was peripheral blood, obtained from a patient treated with photon-based radiotherapy. The receptors originated from a woman aged 45 to 65 with pancreatic cancer.

The genes are TRBV11-2 and TRBJ1-4; D is unresolved. This CDR3 has 16 residues. Deletions cut 4 bases from V and 3 bases from J, with 15 bases between. CDR1 is SGHAT and CDR2 is FQNNGV in the germline V gene. CDR3 region: CASSSARGRSNEKLFF. The CDR3 coding sequence is TGTGCCAGCAGCTCCGCACGGGGTAGATCTAATGAAAAACTGTTTTTT.

The gene calls are TRBV30 and TRBJ2-6; TRBD1 matches at 9 bases. The germline V gene encodes CDR1 GTSNPN and CDR2 SVGIG (reference sequence). J lost 2 bases, V lost 3 bases, and 5 bases had no gene match. CDR3 length: 16 amino acids. The CDR3 region is CAWRRTGEAGANVLTF. In nucleotides, the CDR3 is TGTGCCTGGAGGAGGACAGGGGAGGCTGGGGCCAACGTCCTGACTTTC.

This clone was detected only once. The rearrangement uses TRBV7-6 and TRBJ2-7, with D perhaps matching TRBD1 or TRBD2 (5 bases each). The CDR3 sequence is 15 residues long. Looked up from germline, CDR1 is SGHVS and CDR2 is FNYEAQ. V lost 1 base, J lost 3 bases, and 13 bases lay in between. The CDR3 loop reads CASSLVGDSFYEQYF. CDR3 sequence (DNA): TGTGCCAGCAGCTTAGTGGGGGATTCTTTCTACGAGCAGTACTTC.

This chain uses TRBV5-1 with TRBJ2-3; 8 nucleotides align to TRBD2. V shed 2 bases, J shed 4 bases, and the junction held 9 bases outside the gene matches. The CDR3 covers 16 residues. Germline values: CDR1 SGHRS, CDR2 YFSETQ. The CDR3 loop reads CASSFPDSGNPDTQYF. DNA of the CDR3: TGCGCCAGCAGCTTCCCGGATAGCGGGAACCCAGATACGCAGTATTTT.

About this clone: A read error may account for a junction end that differs from germline. The V and J genes are TRBV5-5 and TRBJ1-2; D not certain. From germline, CDR1 is SGHKS and CDR2 YYEKEE (reference sequence). CDR3 length: 15 amino acids. CDR3 DNA sequence: TGCGCCAGCAGCCAAGATCCGGCCAGCCAGGTTTCGGGCACCTTC. It specifies CASSQDPASQVSGTF. Full variable domain (missing parts from reference TRBV5-5 and TRBJ1-2): DAGVTQSPTHLIKTRGQQVTLRCSPISGHKSVSWYQQVLGQGPQFIFQYYEKEERGRGNFPDRFSARQFPNYSSELNVNALLLGDSALYLCASSQDPASQVSGTFGSGTRLTVV.

The V and J genes are TRBV29-1 and TRBJ2-1; 9 nucleotides line up with TRBD2. The CDR3 extends over 13 amino acids. V gave up 2 bases and J gave up 9 bases; unmatched junction bases: 5. The germline V gene has CDR1 SQVTM and CDR2 ANQGSEA. The CDR3 DNA sequence: TGCAGCGTTGAATCGGCTAGCGGGGTTGAGCAGTTCTTC. Encoded protein: CSVESASGVEQFF.

This chain links TRBV5-1 with TRBJ2-1; no firm D call. V lost 3 bases to trimming and J lost 4 bases, with 11 bases between them. The CDR3 sequence is 14 residues long. Germline CDR1 SGHRS, CDR2 YFSETQ. The CDR3 coding sequence is TGCGCCAGCAGCTCCGGACCAACGTACAATGAGCAGTTCTTC. Its translation is CASSSGPTYNEQFF.

V usage is TRBV10-1 and J usage is TRBJ2-3; D uncertain. Germline lookup yields CDR1 WNHNN and CDR2 SYGVQD (reference sequence). The CDR3 length is 16 residues. Trimming took off 6 bases at V and 0 bases at J, with 16 bases between the two ends. The CDR3 region has the DNA TGCGCCAGCAGCGGAGCACGACCTGGGAGCACAGATACGCAGTATTTT. Translated: CASSGARPGSTDTQYF.

This clone has more than one count but fewer than ten. In DNA form, the CDR3 reads TGTGCCTGGAGTGTACGCCAGGGGGCGACGGGGACCGGGGAGCTGTTTTTT. Protein product: CAWSVRQGATGTGELFF. The chain has TRBV30 and TRBJ2-2, with TRBD1 matching over 8 bases. Per the germline V gene, CDR1 is GTSNPN and CDR2 is SVGIG (reference sequence). This CDR3 is built from 17 residues. The V segment lost 0 bases and the J segment 5 bases; nucleotides outside the gene matches: 11.

The CDR3 loop reads CASSSTSGSSSSYNEQFF. Written as DNA, the CDR3 is TGTGCCAGCAGCTCGACTAGCGGGAGTTCCAGCTCCTACAATGAGCAGTTCTTC. The chain has TRBV7-6 and TRBJ2-1; TRBD2 agrees at 12 bases. With V trimmed by 4 bases and J by 0 bases, 7 bases remained unmatched. Germline CDR1 and CDR2: SGHVS and FNYEAQ. This CDR3 is 18 amino acids long.

This clone has more than one count but fewer than ten. The V and J genes are TRBV4-3 and TRBJ2-2; D remains unclear. This CDR3 is built from 13 residues. Looked up from germline, CDR1 is LGHNA and CDR2 is YSLEER. Trimming cost V 8 bases and J 2 bases, with 9 bases left between them. The CDR3 DNA sequence: TGCGCCAGCTCGTCCGGTAACACCGGGGAGCTGTTTTTT. This gives the protein CASSSGNTGELFF.

The genes are TRBV21-1 and TRBJ2-7; the DNA was not used to check the table's D call, TRBD1. TRBV21-1 counts as a pseudogene. The CDR3 is 15 residues long. In DNA, the CDR3 is TGTGCCAGCAGCAAAGTGGGCACGAACTCCTACGAGCAGTACTTC. As protein: CASSKVGTNSYEQYF.

The chain carries TRBV4-3 and TRBJ1-3; D remains unclear. The CDR3 runs to 17 residues. V lost 0 bases and J lost 0, with 12 bases in between. Germline V gene data show CDR1 as LGHNA and CDR2 as YSLEER. The CDR3 here is CASSQDAGQSSGNTIYF. CDR3 sequence (DNA): TGCGCCAGCAGCCAAGATGCGGGTCAGAGCTCTGGAAACACCATATATTTT.

DNA of the CDR3: TGTGCCAGCAGCGGCTTTGGGGCCAACGTCCTGACTTTC. This translates into CASSGFGANVLTF. V is TRBV9 and J is TRBJ2-6; D not certain. This CDR3 has 13 residues. Looked up from germline, CDR1 is SGDLS and CDR2 is YYNGEE. The V gene lost 3 bases and the J gene lost 3 bases, with 4 bases spanning the gap.

CDR3 amino acids: CATETDTQYF. DNA of the CDR3: TGTGCCACGGAAACAGATACGCAGTATTTT. This sequence joins TRBV28 and TRBJ2-3; D unresolved. The CDR3 contains 10 residues. Trimming removed 10 bases from V and 3 bases from J, with 5 bases in between. CDR1 MDHEN and CDR2 SYDVKM come from the germline V gene.

This sequence joins TRBV18 and TRBJ1-1; weak D call: TRBD1 (6 bases). The V gene lost 0 bases and the J gene lost 0 bases, with 11 bases spanning the gap. The CDR3 runs to 16 residues. Germline V CDR1 and CDR2: KGHSH, LQKENI. The CDR3 sequence: CASSPPQGRVNTEAFF. The CDR3 nucleotides read TGTGCCAGCTCACCACCGCAGGGGCGAGTGAACACTGAAGCTTTCTTT.

The rearrangement links TRBV6-5 to TRBJ2-7, with 7 bases matching TRBD1. With 5 bases clipped from V and 2 bases from J, the junction kept 9 bases outside the gene matches. From germline, CDR1 is MNHEY and CDR2 SVGAGI. There are 15 residues in the CDR3. As DNA, the CDR3 is TGTGCCAGCAGTCTGACCGGGACAGATGCCTACGAGCAGTACTTC. It codes for CASSLTGTDAYEQYF.

This clone has just a few counts. The chain employs TRBV18 and TRBJ1-2, with D unresolved. Germline assignment: CDR1 KGHSH and CDR2 LQKENI. The CDR3 loop spans 11 amino acids. V was clipped by 1 base and J by 6 bases, with 3 bases between them. Written as DNA, the CDR3 is TGTGCCAGCTCACCACTCGATGGCTACACCTTC. It specifies CASSPLDGYTF.